This paragraph reports one T cell receptor (beta chain). Its target is unknown. All gene names here are mouse names. The read ends 1 residue early relative to the CDR3; the germline J gene fills the gap. CDR3 sequences, V/J genes, frequencies and template counts came from survey-depth TCRbeta sequencing. Measured with immunoSEQ multiplex PCR; TCRdb has only the in-frame clones, and not every one. The sample holds roughly 5,000 clones; 32% are singletons and the top ten take around 9%. This record belongs to a study of tissue T cells after allogeneic stem cell transplantation. Study observations and caveats: Only a limited share of tissue TCRs appeared in blood or spleen.

The CDR3 loop spans 14 amino acids. The germline gives CDR1 GFQATS, CDR2 STVNSAI. V lost 0 bases to trimming and J lost 3 bases, with 12 bases between them. The sample's time point: mouse harvest day 14 after allogeneic transplant. Mouse grafts combined 10^7 T-cell-depleted bone marrow cells with 10^6 splenic CD5+ T cells. The sequenced material came from skin. V gene TRBV20 combines with J gene TRBJ2-7; D is possibly TRBD1 or TRBD2 (5 bases each). This TCR came from a female BALB/c mouse given C57BL/6 T cells with graft-versus-host disease after an allogeneic hematopoietic cell transplant. Partial CDR3 DNA: TGTGGTGCTAGGGATAGGGGCTGGGTCTATGAACAGTAC. Protein: CGARDRGWVYEQY. The full-length CDR3 reads as CGARDRGWVYEQYF.